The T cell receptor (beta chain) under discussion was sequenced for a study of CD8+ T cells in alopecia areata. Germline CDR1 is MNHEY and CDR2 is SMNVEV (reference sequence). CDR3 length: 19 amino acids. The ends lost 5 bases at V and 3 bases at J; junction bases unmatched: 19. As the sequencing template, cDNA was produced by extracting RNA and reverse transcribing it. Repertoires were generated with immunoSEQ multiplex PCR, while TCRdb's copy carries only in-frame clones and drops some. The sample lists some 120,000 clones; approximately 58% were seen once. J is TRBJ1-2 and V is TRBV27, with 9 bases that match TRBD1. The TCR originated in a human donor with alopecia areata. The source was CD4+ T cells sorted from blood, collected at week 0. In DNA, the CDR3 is TGTGCCAGCAGTCCCCGATCCGACAGGGGGTCCCCTATTTACTATGGCTACACCTTC. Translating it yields CASSPRSDRGSPIYYGYTF.